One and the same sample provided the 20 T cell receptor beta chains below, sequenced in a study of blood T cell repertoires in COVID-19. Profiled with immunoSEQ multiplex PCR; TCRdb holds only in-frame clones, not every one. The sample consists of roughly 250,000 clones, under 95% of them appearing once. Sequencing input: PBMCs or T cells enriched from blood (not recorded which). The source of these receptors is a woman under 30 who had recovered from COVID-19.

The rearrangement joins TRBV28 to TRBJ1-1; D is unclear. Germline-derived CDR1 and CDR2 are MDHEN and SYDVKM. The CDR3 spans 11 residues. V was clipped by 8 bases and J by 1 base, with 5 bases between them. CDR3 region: CASERNTEAFF. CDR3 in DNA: TGTGCCAGCGAGAGGAACACTGAAGCTTTCTTT.

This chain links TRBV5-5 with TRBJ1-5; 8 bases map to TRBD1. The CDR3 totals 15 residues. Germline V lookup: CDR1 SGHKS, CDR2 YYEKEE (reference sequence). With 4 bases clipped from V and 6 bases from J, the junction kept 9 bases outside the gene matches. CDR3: CASSPRTGYGQPQHF. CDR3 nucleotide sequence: TGTGCCAGCAGCCCAAGGACAGGGTACGGTCAGCCCCAGCATTTT. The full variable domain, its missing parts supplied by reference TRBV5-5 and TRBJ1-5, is DAGVTQSPTHLIKTRGQQVTLRCSPISGHKSVSWYQQVLGQGPQFIFQYYEKEERGRGNFPDRFSARQFPNYSSELNVNALLLGDSALYLCASSPRTGYGQPQHFGDGTRLSIL.

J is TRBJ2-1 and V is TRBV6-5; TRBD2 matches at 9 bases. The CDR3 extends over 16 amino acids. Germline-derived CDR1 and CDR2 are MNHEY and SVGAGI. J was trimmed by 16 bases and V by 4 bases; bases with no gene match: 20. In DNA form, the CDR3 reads TGTGCCAGCAGTTCACCCTTTTGGGCGGGAGGGCTTAGGGAATTCTTC. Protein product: CASSSPFWAGGLREFF.

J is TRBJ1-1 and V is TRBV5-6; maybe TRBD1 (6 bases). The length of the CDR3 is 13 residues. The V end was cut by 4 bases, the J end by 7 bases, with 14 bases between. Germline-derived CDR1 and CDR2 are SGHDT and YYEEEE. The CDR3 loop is CASSSATGFEAFF. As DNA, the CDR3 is TGTGCCAGCAGCAGCGCCACAGGGTTTGAAGCTTTCTTT.

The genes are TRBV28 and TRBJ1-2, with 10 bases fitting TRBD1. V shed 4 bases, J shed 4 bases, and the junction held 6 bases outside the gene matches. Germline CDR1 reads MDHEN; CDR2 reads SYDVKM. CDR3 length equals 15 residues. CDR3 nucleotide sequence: TGTGCCAGCAGTTCCGGGACAGGGGAAATCTATGGCTACACCTTC. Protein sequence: CASSSGTGEIYGYTF.

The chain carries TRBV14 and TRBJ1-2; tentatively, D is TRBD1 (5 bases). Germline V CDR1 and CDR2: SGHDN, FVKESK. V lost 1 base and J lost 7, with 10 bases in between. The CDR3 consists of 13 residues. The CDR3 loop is CASSQVRAAGYTF. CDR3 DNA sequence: TGTGCCAGCAGCCAAGTCAGGGCCGCTGGCTACACCTTC.

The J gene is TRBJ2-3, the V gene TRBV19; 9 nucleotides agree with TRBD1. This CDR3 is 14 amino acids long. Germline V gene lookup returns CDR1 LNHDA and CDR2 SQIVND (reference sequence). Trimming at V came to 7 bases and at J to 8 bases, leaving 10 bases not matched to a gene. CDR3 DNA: TGTGCCAGTAAGGGACAGGGATTTAGCGGTACGCAGTATTTT. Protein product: CASKGQGFSGTQYF.

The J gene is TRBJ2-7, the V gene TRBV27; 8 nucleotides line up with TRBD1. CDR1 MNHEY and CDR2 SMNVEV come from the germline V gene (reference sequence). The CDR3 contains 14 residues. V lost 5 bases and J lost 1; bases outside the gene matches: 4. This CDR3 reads CASSIRGRSYEQYF. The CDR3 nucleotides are TGTGCCAGCAGTATCAGGGGGCGGTCCTACGAGCAGTACTTC.

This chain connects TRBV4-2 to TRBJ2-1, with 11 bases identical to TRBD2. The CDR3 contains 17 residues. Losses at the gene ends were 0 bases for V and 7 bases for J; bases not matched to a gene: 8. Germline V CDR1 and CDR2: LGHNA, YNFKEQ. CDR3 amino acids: CASSQDPSGRPGNEQFF. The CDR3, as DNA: TGTGCCAGCAGCCAAGATCCTAGCGGGAGGCCGGGGAATGAGCAGTTCTTC.

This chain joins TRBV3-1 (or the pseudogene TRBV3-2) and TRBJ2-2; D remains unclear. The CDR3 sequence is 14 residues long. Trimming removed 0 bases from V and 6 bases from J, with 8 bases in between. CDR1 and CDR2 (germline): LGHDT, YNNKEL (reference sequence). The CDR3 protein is CASSQDLLSGELFF. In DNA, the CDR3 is TGTGCCAGCAGCCAAGATTTATTGTCCGGGGAGCTGTTTTTT.

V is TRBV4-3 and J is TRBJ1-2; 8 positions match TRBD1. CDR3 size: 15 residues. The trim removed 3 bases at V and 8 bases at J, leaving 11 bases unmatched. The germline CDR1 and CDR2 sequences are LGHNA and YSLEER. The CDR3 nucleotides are TGCGCCAGCAGCCACCACGGACAGGGTTGGAAGGGCTACACCTTC. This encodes CASSHHGQGWKGYTF.

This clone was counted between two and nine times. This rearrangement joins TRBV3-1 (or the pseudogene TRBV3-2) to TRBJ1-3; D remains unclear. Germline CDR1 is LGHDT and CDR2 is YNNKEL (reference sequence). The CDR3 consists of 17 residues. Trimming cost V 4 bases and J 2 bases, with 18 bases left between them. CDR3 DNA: TGTGCCAGCAGCCCCTTCATGCTAGGCTCTGCTGGAAACACCATATATTTT. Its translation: CASSPFMLGSAGNTIYF.

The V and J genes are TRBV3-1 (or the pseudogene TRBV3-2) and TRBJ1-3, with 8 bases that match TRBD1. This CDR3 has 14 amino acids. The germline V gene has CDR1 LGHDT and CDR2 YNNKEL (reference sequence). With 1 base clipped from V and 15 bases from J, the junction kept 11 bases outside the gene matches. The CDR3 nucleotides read TGTGCCAGCAGCCAAGGCCAGGGGGCGCGATTTGGATATTTT. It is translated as CASSQGQGARFGYF.

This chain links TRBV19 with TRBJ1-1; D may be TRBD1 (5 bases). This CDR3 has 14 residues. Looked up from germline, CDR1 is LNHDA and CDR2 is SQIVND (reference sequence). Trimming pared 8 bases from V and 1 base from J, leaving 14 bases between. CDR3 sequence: CASDPWGTNTEAFF. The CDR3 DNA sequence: TGTGCCAGTGACCCTTGGGGCACGAACACTGAAGCTTTCTTT.

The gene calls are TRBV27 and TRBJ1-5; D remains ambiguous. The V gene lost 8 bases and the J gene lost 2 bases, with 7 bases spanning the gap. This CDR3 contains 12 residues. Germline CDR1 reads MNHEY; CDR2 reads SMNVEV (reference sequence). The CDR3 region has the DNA TGTGCCAGCCGAGGAGGCAATCAGCCCCAGCATTTT. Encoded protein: CASRGGNQPQHF.

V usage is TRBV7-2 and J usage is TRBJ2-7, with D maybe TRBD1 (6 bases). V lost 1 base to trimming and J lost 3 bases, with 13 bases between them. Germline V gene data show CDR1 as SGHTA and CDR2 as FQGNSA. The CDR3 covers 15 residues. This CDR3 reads CASSLGGGYVYEQYF. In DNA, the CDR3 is TGTGCCAGCAGCTTAGGTGGGGGCTACGTCTACGAGCAGTACTTC.

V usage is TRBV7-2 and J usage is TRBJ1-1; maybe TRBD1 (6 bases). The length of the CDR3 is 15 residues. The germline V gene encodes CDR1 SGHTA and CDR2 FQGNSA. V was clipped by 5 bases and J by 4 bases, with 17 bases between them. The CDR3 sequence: CASSHGRGAVTEAFF. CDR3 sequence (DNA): TGTGCCAGCAGCCATGGACGGGGGGCGGTCACTGAAGCTTTCTTT.

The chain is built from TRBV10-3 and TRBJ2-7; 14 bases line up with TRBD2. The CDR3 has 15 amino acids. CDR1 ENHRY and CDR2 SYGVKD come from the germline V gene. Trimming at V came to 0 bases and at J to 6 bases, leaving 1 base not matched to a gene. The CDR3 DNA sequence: TGTGCCATCAGTGAGTCGACTAGCGGGAGGGGCGAGCAGTACTTC. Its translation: CAISESTSGRGEQYF.

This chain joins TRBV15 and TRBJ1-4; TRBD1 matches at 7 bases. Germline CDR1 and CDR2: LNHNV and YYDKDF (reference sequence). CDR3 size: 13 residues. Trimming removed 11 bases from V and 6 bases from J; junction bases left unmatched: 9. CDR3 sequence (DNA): TGTGCCGCAGGCCGGGACAGCCATGAAAAACTGTTTTTT. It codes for CAAGRDSHEKLFF.

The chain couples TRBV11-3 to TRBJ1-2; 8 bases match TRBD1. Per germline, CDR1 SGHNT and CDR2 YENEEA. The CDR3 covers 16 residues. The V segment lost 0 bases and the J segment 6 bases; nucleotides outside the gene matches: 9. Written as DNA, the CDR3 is TGTGCCAGCAGCTTAGATGGGGTCGCAGGGGGCAATGGCTACACCTTC. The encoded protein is CASSLDGVAGGNGYTF.